The 16 T cell receptor beta chains presented below share a single source sample, sequenced in a study of blood T cell repertoires in COVID-19. Clones were sequenced by immunoSEQ multiplex PCR, and TCRdb holds only the in-frame ones, with some missing. Among hundreds of thousands of clones listed, around 89% were seen once. The sequenced sample consisted of peripheral blood. These receptors were collected from a woman younger than 45 who had recovered from COVID-19.

The V call is TRBV15, the J call TRBJ2-3, with 7 bases that match TRBD2. CDR1 and CDR2 (germline): LNHNV, YYDKDF (reference sequence). Losses at the gene ends were 3 bases for V and 2 bases for J; bases not matched to a gene: 14. This CDR3 is 18 amino acids long. DNA for the CDR3: TGTGCCACCAGCAGCCCTACTAGCGTCGGGGGGACCACAGATACGCAGTATTTT. Protein sequence: CATSSPTSVGGTTDTQYF. Full variable domain (outside the CDR3, taken from reference TRBV15 and TRBJ2-3): DAMVIQNPRYQVTQFGKPVTLSCSQTLNHNVMYWYQQKSSQAPKLLFHYYDKDFNNEADTPDNFQSRRPNTSFCFLDIRSPGLGDTAMYLCATSSPTSVGGTTDTQYFGPGTRLTVL.

This clone was seen once. The chain is built from TRBV2 and TRBJ2-2; 10 bases line up with TRBD1. The CDR3 contains 16 residues. Germline CDR1 reads SNHLY; CDR2 reads FYNNEI. V trimming: 4 bases; J trimming: 4 bases; junction bases outside the gene matches: 6. The CDR3 bases are TGTGCCAGCAGTGGGGAGACAGGGGGCATCACCGGGGAGCTGTTTTTT. It specifies CASSGETGGITGELFF.

The J gene is TRBJ1-2, the V gene TRBV9; 9 bases match TRBD1. This CDR3 is built from 14 residues. Trimming cost V 2 bases and J 3 bases; bases outside gene matches: 2. Germline values: CDR1 SGDLS, CDR2 YYNGEE. CDR3 amino acids: CASSVRTGDYGYTF. The CDR3 bases are TGTGCCAGCAGCGTCCGGACAGGGGACTATGGCTACACCTTC.

V gene TRBV28 combines with J gene TRBJ1-2, with a possible D match to TRBD1 (6 bases). V was clipped by 6 bases and J by 8 bases, with 13 bases between them. Per germline, CDR1 MDHEN and CDR2 SYDVKM. This CDR3 contains 12 residues. DNA for the CDR3: TGTGCCAGCAGCTTTACTGGGGGCGGCTACACCTTC. Translated: CASSFTGGGYTF.

The chain uses TRBV6-2 or TRBV6-3 and TRBJ1-5; TRBD1 matches at 8 bases. The CDR3 runs to 13 residues. The germline V gene encodes CDR1 MNHEY and CDR2 SVGEGT. V was clipped by 5 bases and J by 7 bases; unmatched bases: 4. CDR3 DNA sequence: TGTGCCAGCAGTCCGACAGGGGAGCAGCCCCAGCATTTT. Translation: CASSPTGEQPQHF.

This clone was recorded a few times. The DNA of the CDR3 is TGTGCCACCAGCCCCCCGGGGGGAGAGGAGCAGCCCCAGCATTTT. Amino acid sequence: CATSPPGGEEQPQHF. V is TRBV24-1 and J is TRBJ1-5, with a possible D match to TRBD1 (5 bases). There are 15 residues in the CDR3. In germline, CDR1 is KGHDR, CDR2 SFDVKD. V was pared by 7 bases and J by 7 bases, with 19 bases between.

The V and J genes are TRBV20-1 and TRBJ1-2; TRBD1 might be the D (6 bases). This CDR3 is built from 11 residues. Germline values: CDR1 DFQATT, CDR2 SNEGSKA (reference sequence). V lost 5 bases and J lost 5, with 9 bases in between. CDR3 protein: CSADTGYGYTF. Here the CDR3 DNA reads TGCAGTGCTGATACAGGGTATGGCTACACCTTC.

This clone was found a few times. J is TRBJ1-4 and V is TRBV7-2; D is uncertain. The V end was cut by 5 bases, the J end by 8 bases, with 6 bases between. Per the germline V gene, CDR1 is SGHTA and CDR2 is FQGNSA. This CDR3 spans 11 amino acids. In DNA form, the CDR3 reads TGTGCCAGCAGCAATCTCGAAAAACTGTTTTTT. Translating gives CASSNLEKLFF.

The chain links TRBV2 to TRBJ2-7; D ambiguous. Germline V gene lookup returns CDR1 SNHLY and CDR2 FYNNEI. There are 11 residues in the CDR3. Trimming took 3 bases from V and 4 from J, leaving 4 bases between them. The CDR3 DNA follows: TGTGCCAGCAGTGACAGGTACGAGCAGTACTTC. This sequence encodes CASSDRYEQYF.

V is TRBV28 and J is TRBJ2-2; D remains unclear. Trimming removed 5 bases from V and 5 bases from J, with 9 bases in between. In germline, CDR1 is MDHEN, CDR2 SYDVKM. The CDR3 is 13 residues long. The CDR3 sequence is CASSPEMTGELFF. As DNA, the CDR3 is TGTGCCAGCAGTCCTGAGATGACCGGGGAGCTGTTTTTT. The whole variable domain, remainder taken from reference TRBV28 and TRBJ2-2, is DVKVTQSSRYLVKRTGEKVFLECVQDMDHENMFWYRQDPGLGLRLIYFSYDVKMKEKGDIPEGYSVSREKKERFSLILESASTNQTSMYLCASSPEMTGELFFGEGSRLTVL.

This clone has only a few counts. The gene calls are TRBV5-1 and TRBJ1-6, with D unclear. With 5 bases removed from V and 13 bases from J, the gap between germline ends came to 22 bases. The CDR3 consists of 15 residues. Germline V gene data show CDR1 as SGHRS and CDR2 as YFSETQ. This CDR3 reads CASRKDGGGNLPLHF. DNA for the CDR3: TGCGCCAGCAGAAAGGACGGAGGAGGAAATTTGCCCCTCCACTTT.

In its sample, this clone was seen once. This chain joins TRBV27 and TRBJ1-2, with D unclear. CDR1 and CDR2 from the germline V gene are MNHEY and SMNVEV (reference sequence). Trimming shortened V by 6 bases and J by 4 bases, and 15 bases separated the two germline ends. The CDR3 length is 14 residues. The CDR3 DNA sequence: TGTGCCAGCAGCCTAGCGGGGAATTCCTATGGCTACACCTTC. It codes for CASSLAGNSYGYTF.

The chain has TRBV7-3 and TRBJ1-6; no firm D call. This CDR3 contains 13 residues. V lost 5 bases and J 11 bases, leaving 13 bases between the germline ends. Germline CDR1 reads SGHTA; CDR2 reads FQGTGA. CDR3 loop: CASSPLTRTPLHF. The DNA for the CDR3 is TGTGCCAGCAGCCCACTGACAAGAACACCCCTCCACTTT.

The rearrangement links TRBV5-4 to TRBJ2-7; 7 bases map to TRBD2. There are 14 residues in the CDR3. Losses at the gene ends were 3 bases for V and 2 bases for J; bases not matched to a gene: 5. CDR1 SGHNT and CDR2 YYREEE come from the germline V gene (reference sequence). The CDR3 region is CASSSSGATYEQYF. The CDR3 DNA is TGTGCCAGCAGCTCGAGCGGGGCGACCTACGAGCAGTACTTC.

J is TRBJ1-2 and V is TRBV14, with 8 nucleotides matching TRBD1. J was trimmed by 2 bases and V by 2 bases; bases with no gene match: 13. The germline CDR1 and CDR2 sequences are SGHDN and FVKESK. The CDR3 covers 18 residues. The CDR3 coding sequence is TGTGCCAGCAGCCAACTCGGGACAGGAAGGGCGGACAACTATGGCTACACCTTC. It codes for CASSQLGTGRADNYGYTF.

The V and J genes are TRBV6-5 and TRBJ2-1; 7 nucleotides align to TRBD2. Germline CDR1 and CDR2: MNHEY and SVGAGI. CDR3 length: 15 amino acids. V dropped 5 bases and J dropped 0; count of bases not matched to a gene: 4. CDR3 DNA: TGTGCCAGCAGTAATACGGGGGGCTCCTACAATGAGCAGTTCTTC. Translation gives CASSNTGGSYNEQFF.